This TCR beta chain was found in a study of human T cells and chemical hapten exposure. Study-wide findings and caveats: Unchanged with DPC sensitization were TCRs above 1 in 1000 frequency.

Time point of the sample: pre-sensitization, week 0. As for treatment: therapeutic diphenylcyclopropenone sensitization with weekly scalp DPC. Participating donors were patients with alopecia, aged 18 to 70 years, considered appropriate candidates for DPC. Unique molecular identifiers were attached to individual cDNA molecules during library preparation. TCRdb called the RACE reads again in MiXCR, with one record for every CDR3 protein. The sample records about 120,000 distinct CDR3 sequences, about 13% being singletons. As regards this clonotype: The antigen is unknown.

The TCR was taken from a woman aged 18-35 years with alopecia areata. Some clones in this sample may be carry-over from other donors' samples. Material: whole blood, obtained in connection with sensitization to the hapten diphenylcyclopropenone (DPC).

This chain's CDR3 is CASSQGAGTSGGALDTQYF. For the CDR3, the DNA is TGCGCCAGCAGCCAAGGGGCCGGGACTAGCGGGGGGGCCTTGGATACGCAGTATTTT. The J gene is TRBJ2-3, the V gene TRBV4-3, with TRBD2 matching 16 bases. Germline assignment: CDR1 LGHNA and CDR2 YSLEER. The CDR3 length is 19 residues. J was trimmed by 6 bases and V by 1 base; bases with no gene match: 10.